These T cell receptor beta chains were read from a single sample in a study of read filtering for tumor transcriptome and immune sequencing. TCRdb re-called the reads through MiXCR, storing one row per CDR3 protein. The table includes tens of thousands of distinct CDR3 sequences, approximately 22% detected once. Input material: a population of CD138-negative cells sorted from bone marrow. The source of these receptors is a donor at least 40 years old with multiple myeloma. Both conserved end residues are part of each CDR3. Each record gives: D gene, clone size, V gene, J gene, CDR3 protein, CDR3 DNA. A D gene is named only where the DNA matches it firmly. A clone size is listed for some rows: how often the clone was seen (once, few, many), or a class if it is expanded.

D: NA; size: medium-sized; V: TRBV7-8; J: TRBJ2-2; CDR3: CASSTRGLLNTGELFF; DNA: TGTGCCAGCAGCACAAGAGGGCTTCTGAACACCGGGGAGCTGTTTTTT
D: NA; size: many; V: TRBV3-1; J: TRBJ2-7; CDR3: CASSQAYEQYF; DNA: TGTGCCAGCAGCCAAGCCTACGAGCAGTACTTC
D: NA; size: NA; V: TRBV6-1; J: TRBJ2-5; CDR3: CASSTVRQETQNF; DNA: TGTGCCAGCAGTACAGTGCGTCAAGAGACCCAGAACTTC
D: NA; size: many; V: TRBV7-2; J: TRBJ2-2; CDR3: CASPPEMSGGELFF; DNA: TGTGCCAGTCCCCCTGAAATGAGCGGCGGGGAGCTGTTTTTT
D: NA; size: many; V: TRBV7-6; J: TRBJ2-3; CDR3: CASSLASVDTQYF; DNA: TGTGCCAGCAGCTTAGCTTCGGTGGATACGCAGTATTTT
D: TRBD1; size: many; V: TRBV12-5; J: TRBJ1-1; CDR3: CASGLGGQVNTEAFF; DNA: TGTGCTAGTGGTTTGGGGGGACAGGTTAACACTGAAGCTTTCTTT
D: NA; size: many; V: TRBV20-1; J: TRBJ2-7; CDR3: CSASLFRGSTYEQYF; DNA: TGCAGTGCTAGTTTGTTCAGGGGATCGACCTACGAGCAGTACTTC
D: NA; size: many; V: TRBV12-3/TRBV12-4; J: TRBJ2-1; CDR3: CASNRGTSYNEQFF; DNA: TGTGCCAGCAACCGAGGGACATCCTACAATGAGCAGTTCTTC
D: NA; size: NA; V: TRBV29-1; J: TRBJ2-7; CDR3: CSVQTGEQYF; DNA: TGCAGCGTGCAAACCGGGGAGCAGTACTTC
D: TRBD2; size: many; V: TRBV20-1; J: TRBJ2-1; CDR3: CSAWRGAGSDNNEQFF; DNA: TGCAGTGCTTGGAGGGGAGCGGGGTCCGATAACAATGAGCAGTTCTTC
D: NA; size: many; V: TRBV28; J: TRBJ2-6; CDR3: CASSPMGQLTTGANVLTF; DNA: TGTGCCAGCAGTCCAATGGGGCAATTGACCACTGGGGCCAACGTCCTGACTTTC
D: NA; size: many; V: TRBV29-1; J: TRBJ2-5; CDR3: CSVLRDAEETQYF; DNA: TGCAGCGTCCTTAGGGACGCCGAGGAGACCCAGTACTTC
D: NA; size: many; V: TRBV6-5; J: TRBJ2-1; CDR3: CASSYLGRTEQFF; DNA: TGTGCCAGCAGTTATCTGGGCAGGACGGAGCAGTTCTTC
D: TRBD1; size: many; V: TRBV12-3/TRBV12-4; J: TRBJ1-4; CDR3: CASRTGEAEKLFF; DNA: TGTGCCAGCAGAACAGGGGAGGCTGAAAAACTGTTTTTT
D: TRBD1; size: few; V: TRBV25-1; J: TRBJ1-5; CDR3: CASRDRENQPQHF; DNA: TGTGCCAGCCGGGACAGGGAAAATCAGCCCCAGCATTTT
D: NA; size: many; V: TRBV9; J: TRBJ2-5; CDR3: CASSVNQETQYF; DNA: TGTGCCAGCAGCGTAAACCAAGAGACCCAGTACTTC
D: NA; size: many; V: TRBV4-1; J: TRBJ2-7; CDR3: CASSQDRGTVRQYF; DNA: TGCGCCAGCAGCCAAGATCGGGGTACAGTTCGGCAGTACTTC
D: NA; size: many; V: TRBV18; J: TRBJ2-7; CDR3: CASSPQEGSYEQYF; DNA: TGTGCCAGCTCACCTCAGGAGGGCTCCTACGAGCAGTACTTC
D: NA; size: NA; V: TRBV6-5; J: TRBJ2-7; CDR3: CASSLAGPGYSYEQYF; DNA: TGTGCCAGCAGTCTAGCAGGGCCGGGATATTCTTACGAGCAGTACTTC
D: NA; size: many; V: TRBV6-1; J: TRBJ1-6; CDR3: CASIQENNSPLHF; DNA: TGTGCCAGCATTCAGGAGAATAATTCACCCCTCCACTTT
D: NA; size: many; V: TRBV5-1; J: TRBJ2-7; CDR3: CASSLARRGYEQYF; DNA: TGCGCCAGCAGCTTGGCCCGCCGGGGCTACGAGCAGTACTTC
D: TRBD2; size: few; V: TRBV20-1; J: TRBJ2-3; CDR3: CSARELSGKADTQYF; DNA: TGCAGTGCTAGAGAGCTAAGCGGGAAGGCAGATACGCAGTATTTT